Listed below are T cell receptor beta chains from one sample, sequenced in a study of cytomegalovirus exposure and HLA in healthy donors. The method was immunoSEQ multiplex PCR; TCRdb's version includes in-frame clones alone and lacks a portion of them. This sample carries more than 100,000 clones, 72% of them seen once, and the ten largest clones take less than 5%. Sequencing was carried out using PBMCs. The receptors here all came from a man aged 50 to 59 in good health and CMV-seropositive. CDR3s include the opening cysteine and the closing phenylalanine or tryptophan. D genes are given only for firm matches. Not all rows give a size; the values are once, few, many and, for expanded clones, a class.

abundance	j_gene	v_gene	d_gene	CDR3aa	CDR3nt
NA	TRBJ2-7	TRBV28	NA	CASSFNYEQYF	TGTGCCAGCAGTTTTAACTACGAGCAGTACTTC
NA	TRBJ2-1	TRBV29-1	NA	CSVDSRSYNEQFF	TGCAGCGTGGACAGTCGCTCCTACAATGAGCAGTTCTTC
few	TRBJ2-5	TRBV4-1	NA	CASSQESGPQYF	TGCGCCAGCAGCCAAGAGTCGGGTCCCCAGTACTTC
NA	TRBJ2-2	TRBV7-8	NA	CASSSSTGTVNTGELFF	TGTGCCAGCAGCTCGAGCACCGGGACTGTGAACACCGGGGAGCTGTTTTTT
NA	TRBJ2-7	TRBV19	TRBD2	CASSISGRSSYEQYF	TGTGCCAGTAGTATTAGCGGGAGGAGCTCCTACGAGCAGTACTTC
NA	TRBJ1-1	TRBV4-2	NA	CASSHESGLNTEAFF	TGTGCCAGCAGCCACGAATCGGGGTTGAACACTGAAGCTTTCTTT
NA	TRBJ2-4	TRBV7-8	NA	CASSLGVGNAKNIQYF	TGTGCCAGCAGCTTAGGTGTCGGGAACGCCAAAAACATTCAGTACTTC
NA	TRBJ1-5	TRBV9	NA	CASSVGGDSEPQHF	TGTGCCAGCAGCGTAGGGGGGGATTCGGAGCCCCAGCATTTT
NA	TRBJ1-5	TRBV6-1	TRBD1	CASSEAPTYTGAFNQPQHF	TGTGCCAGCAGTGAGGCCCCGACTTATACAGGGGCTTTCAATCAGCCCCAGCATTTT
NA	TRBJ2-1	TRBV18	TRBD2	CASTSQRGENNEQFF	TGTGCCAGCACGTCTCAGCGGGGGGAGAACAATGAGCAGTTCTTC
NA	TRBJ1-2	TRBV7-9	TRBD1	CASSLVGTGDYGYTF	TGTGCCAGCAGCTTAGTTGGGACAGGGGACTATGGCTACACCTTC
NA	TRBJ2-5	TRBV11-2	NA	CASSLGLQETQYF	TGTGCCAGCAGCTTGGGACTGCAAGAGACCCAGTACTTC
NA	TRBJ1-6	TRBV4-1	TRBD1	CASSHGTGFYSPLHF	TGCGCCAGCAGCCACGGGACAGGGTTCTATTCACCCCTCCACTTT
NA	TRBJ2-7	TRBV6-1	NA	CASSAAGSLFYEQYF	TGTGCCAGCAGTGCTGCGGGGTCCCTATTCTACGAGCAGTACTTC
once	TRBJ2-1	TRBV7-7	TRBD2	CASSLTSGRKDEQFF	TGTGCTAGCAGTCTGACTAGCGGGAGGAAGGATGAGCAGTTCTTC
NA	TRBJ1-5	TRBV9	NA	CASSVGGAPLSNQPQHF	TGTGCCAGCAGCGTGGGAGGGGCGCCCCTTAGCAATCAGCCCCAGCATTTT
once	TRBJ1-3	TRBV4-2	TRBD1	CASSRGQGIGAGVNTIYF	TGTGCCAGCAGCCGGGGACAGGGTATAGGAGCGGGAGTGAACACCATATATTTT
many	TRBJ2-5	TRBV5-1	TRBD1	CASSYPGQGEQTQYF	TGCGCCAGCAGCTACCCGGGACAGGGGGAACAGACCCAGTACTTC
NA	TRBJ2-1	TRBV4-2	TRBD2	CASSGRLGTSGHNEQFF	TGTGCCAGCAGCGGGCGCCTGGGGACTAGCGGTCACAATGAGCAGTTCTTC
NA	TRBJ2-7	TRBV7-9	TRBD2	CASSFERGSYEQYF	TGTGCCAGCAGCTTCGAGCGGGGCTCCTACGAGCAGTACTTC
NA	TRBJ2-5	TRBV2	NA	CASSRGGQETQYF	TGTGCCAGCAGCAGGGGAGGGCAAGAGACCCAGTACTTC
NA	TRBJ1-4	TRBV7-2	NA	CASSLKWGGNEKLFF	TGTGCCAGCAGCTTAAAGTGGGGGGGGAATGAAAAACTGTTTTTT
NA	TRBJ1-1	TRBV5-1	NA	CASSIRRNTEAFF	TGCGCCAGCAGCATCAGAAGGAACACTGAAGCTTTCTTT
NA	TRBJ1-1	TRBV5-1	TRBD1	CASSSHPRRDRRGEAFF	TGCGCCAGCAGCTCCCATCCCCGCCGGGACAGGAGAGGTGAAGCTTTCTTT
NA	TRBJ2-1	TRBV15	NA	CATSSAHVGPRWNEQFF	TGTGCCACCAGCAGCGCCCACGTTGGCCCCAGGTGGAATGAGCAGTTCTTC
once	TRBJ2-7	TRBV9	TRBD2	CASSVGGLAAFYEQYF	TGTGCCAGCAGCGTAGGAGGACTAGCGGCGTTCTACGAGCAGTACTTC
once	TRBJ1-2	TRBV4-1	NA	CASSHAGGYTF	TGCGCCAGCAGCCACGCGGGGGGCTACACCTTC
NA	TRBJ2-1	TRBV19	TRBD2	CASSSTGAGGLNEQFF	TGTGCCAGTAGTAGCACAGGGGCGGGAGGGCTGAATGAGCAGTTCTTC
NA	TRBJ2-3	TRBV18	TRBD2	CASSPVRLAAPDTQYF	TGTGCCAGCTCACCCGTGCGACTAGCAGCCCCAGATACGCAGTATTTT
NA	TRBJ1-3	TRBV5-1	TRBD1	CASSARTGGEGSGNTIYF	TGCGCCAGCAGCGCCCGGACAGGGGGCGAAGGCTCTGGAAACACCATATATTTT
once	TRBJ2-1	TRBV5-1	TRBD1	CASSPGTGGISYNEQFF	TGCGCCAGCAGCCCCGGGACAGGGGGCATCTCCTACAATGAGCAGTTCTTC
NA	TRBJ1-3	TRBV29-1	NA	CSVESSSGNTIYF	TGCAGCGTAGAATCTAGCTCTGGAAACACCATATATTTT
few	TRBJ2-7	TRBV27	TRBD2	CASSYAGLAGATSSYEQYF	TGTGCCAGCAGTTATGCGGGACTAGCGGGAGCTACCAGCTCCTACGAGCAGTACTTC
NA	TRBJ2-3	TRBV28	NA	CATSSGDTQYF	TGTGCCACCTCCAGTGGAGATACGCAGTATTTT
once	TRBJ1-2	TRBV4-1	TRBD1	CASSQGQGVNYGYTF	TGCGCCAGCAGCCAAGGACAGGGGGTGAACTATGGCTACACCTTC
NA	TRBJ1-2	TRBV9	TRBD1	CASRGTARGYTF	TGTGCCAGCAGGGGGACAGCGCGGGGCTACACCTTC
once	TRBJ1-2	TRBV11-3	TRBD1	CASSSDRDRTLRGSLYTF	TGTGCCAGCAGCTCTGACCGGGACAGGACCCTCCGAGGATCCCTCTACACCTTC
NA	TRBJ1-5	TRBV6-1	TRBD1	CASSSPTGRQPQHF	TGTGCCAGCAGTTCACCGACAGGGAGGCAGCCCCAGCATTTT
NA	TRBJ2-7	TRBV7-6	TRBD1	CASSLRDREVSYEQYF	TGTGCCAGCAGCTTGAGGGACAGGGAGGTCTCGTACGAGCAGTACTTC
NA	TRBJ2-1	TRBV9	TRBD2	CASSTTSGGLQQFF	TGTGCCAGCAGCACGACTAGCGGGGGGTTGCAGCAGTTCTTC
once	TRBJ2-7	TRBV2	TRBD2	CASSQTSGVSEQYF	TGTGCCAGCAGTCAGACTAGCGGGGTCTCCGAGCAGTACTTC
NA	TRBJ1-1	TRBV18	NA	CASSPAGNTEAFF	TGTGCCAGCTCACCGGCGGGGAACACTGAAGCTTTCTTT